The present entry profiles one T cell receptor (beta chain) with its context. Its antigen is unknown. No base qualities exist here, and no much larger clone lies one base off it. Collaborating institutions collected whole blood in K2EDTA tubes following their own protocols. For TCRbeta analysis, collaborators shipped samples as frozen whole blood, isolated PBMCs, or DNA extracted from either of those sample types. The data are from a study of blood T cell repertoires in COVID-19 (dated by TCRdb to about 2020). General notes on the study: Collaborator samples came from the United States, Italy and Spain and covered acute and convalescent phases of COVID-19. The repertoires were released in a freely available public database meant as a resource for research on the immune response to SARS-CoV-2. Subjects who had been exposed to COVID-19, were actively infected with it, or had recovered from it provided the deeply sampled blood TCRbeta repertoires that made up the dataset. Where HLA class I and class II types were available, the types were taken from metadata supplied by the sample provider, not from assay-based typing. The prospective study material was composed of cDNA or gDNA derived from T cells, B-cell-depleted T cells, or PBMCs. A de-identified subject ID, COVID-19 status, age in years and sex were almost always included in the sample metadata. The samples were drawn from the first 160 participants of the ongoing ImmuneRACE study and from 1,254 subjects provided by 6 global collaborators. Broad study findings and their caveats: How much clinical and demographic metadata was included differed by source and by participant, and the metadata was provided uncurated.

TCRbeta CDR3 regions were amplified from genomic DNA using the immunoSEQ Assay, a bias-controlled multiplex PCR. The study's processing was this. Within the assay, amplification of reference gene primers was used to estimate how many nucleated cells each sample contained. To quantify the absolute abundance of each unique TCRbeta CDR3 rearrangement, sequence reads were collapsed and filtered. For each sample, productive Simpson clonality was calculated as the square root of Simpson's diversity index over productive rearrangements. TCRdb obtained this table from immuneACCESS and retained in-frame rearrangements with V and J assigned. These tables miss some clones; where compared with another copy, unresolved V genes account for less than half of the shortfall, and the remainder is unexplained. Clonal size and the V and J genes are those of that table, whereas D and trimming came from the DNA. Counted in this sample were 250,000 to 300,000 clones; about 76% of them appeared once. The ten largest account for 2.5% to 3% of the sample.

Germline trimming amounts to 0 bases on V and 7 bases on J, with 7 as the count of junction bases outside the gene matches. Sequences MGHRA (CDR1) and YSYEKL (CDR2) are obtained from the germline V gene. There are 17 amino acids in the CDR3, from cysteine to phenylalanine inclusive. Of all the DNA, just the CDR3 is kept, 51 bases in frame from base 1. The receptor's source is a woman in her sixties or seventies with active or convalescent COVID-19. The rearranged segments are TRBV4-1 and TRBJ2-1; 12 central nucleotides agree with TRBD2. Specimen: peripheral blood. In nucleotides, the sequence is TGCGCCAGCAGCCAAGATCCTAGCGGGGGGGCCTGGAATGAGCAGTTCTTC. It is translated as CASSQDPSGGAWNEQFF.